The entry below describes one T cell receptor (beta chain). The data belong to a study of blood T cell repertoires in COVID-19. Overall study context: T cells, B-cell-depleted T cells, or PBMCs provided the cDNA or gDNA that served as material.

Trimming left V 7 bases short and J 7 bases short, with 11 bases between. The germline V gene encodes CDR1 MNHEY and CDR2 SVGAGI. This CDR3 is built from 12 residues. Method: immunoSEQ multiplex PCR; TCRdb's copy keeps in-frame clones and lacks some. The sample lists a few hundred thousand clones, roughly 85% occurring once. This TCR was sampled from a woman aged 45-65 years who had been exposed to COVID-19. The specimen sequenced was PBMCs or T cells enriched from blood (not recorded which). The chain combines TRBV6-5 with TRBJ1-5, with D hard to call. This chain's CDR3 is CASTGFGQPQHF. The CDR3, as DNA: TGTGCCAGCACCGGGTTTGGCCAGCCCCAGCATTTT.